A selection of T cell receptor beta chains follows, all from one sample in a study of CD8 T cells in Susac syndrome. In TCRdb, the immunoSEQ multiplex PCR reads were re-called with MiXCR into one record per CDR3 protein. The top ten hold around 0.2% of the sample, which has 120,000 or so distinct CDR3 sequences, 90% to 95% seen once. The sequencing sample was made of CD8+ T cells from PBMCs. These receptors came from a human donor with Susac syndrome. Both conserved end residues are part of each CDR3. Fields, in order: CDR3 protein, CDR3 DNA, V gene, D gene, J gene, clone size. The D gene is left open where the match is weak. Some rows have no size entry. The others give once, few or many, or a class for an expanded clone.

CSALRLAGLWGSYNEQFF	TGCAGTGCCTTGAGACTAGCGGGATTATGGGGTTCCTACAATGAGCAGTTCTTC	TRBV20-1	TRBD2	TRBJ2-1	-
CAGSIPNPASARDSYGYTF	TGTGCCGGCAGCATTCCCAATCCGGCTTCGGCCCGGGACAGTTATGGCTACACCTTC	TRBV7-9	TRBD1	TRBJ1-2	-
CASTHQVGVPPHEQFF	TGTGCCAGCACCCACCAAGTGGGGGTTCCGCCCCATGAGCAGTTCTTC	TRBV27	-	TRBJ2-1	once
CASRGTAHSNQPQHF	TGTGCCAGTAGGGGGACAGCTCATAGCAATCAGCCCCAGCATTTT	TRBV19	TRBD1	TRBJ1-5	-
CSARWDDFGEQFF	TGCAGTGCTAGATGGGACGACTTTGGTGAGCAGTTCTTC	TRBV20-1	-	TRBJ2-1	-
CAWGESDEQFF	TGTGCCTGGGGTGAATCGGATGAGCAGTTCTTC	TRBV30	-	TRBJ2-1	-
CASTRTSGPYEQYF	TGTGCCAGCACCCGGACTAGCGGACCCTACGAGCAGTACTTC	TRBV27	TRBD2	TRBJ2-7	-
CASSQDGRREQFF	TGTGCCAGCAGCCAAGATGGGCGAAGGGAGCAGTTCTTC	TRBV14	-	TRBJ2-1	-
CASSQKGAYNEQFF	TGTGCCAGCAGTCAGAAGGGGGCCTACAATGAGCAGTTCTTC	TRBV27	-	TRBJ2-1	-
CASSTAYSNQPQHF	TGTGCCAGCAGTACAGCATATAGCAATCAGCCCCAGCATTTT	TRBV12-3/TRBV12-4	-	TRBJ1-5	-
CASSRWVPDRARQTQYF	TGTGCTAGCAGCCGGTGGGTTCCGGACAGGGCTCGCCAGACCCAGTACTTC	TRBV7-7	TRBD1	TRBJ2-5	-
CASSFLLAEQYF	TGTGCCAGCAGTTTTTTGTTGGCCGAGCAGTACTTC	TRBV12-3/TRBV12-4	-	TRBJ2-7	-
CASSQVQLPSYEQYF	TGTGCCAGCAGCCAAGTCCAGCTACCCTCCTACGAGCAGTACTTC	TRBV3-1	-	TRBJ2-7	once
CASSYSPYRDEQYF	TGTGCCAGCAGTTACTCGCCTTACAGGGACGAGCAGTACTTC	TRBV6-5	-	TRBJ2-7	once
CASSSDTDEQYF	TGTGCCAGCAGTTCCGACACGGACGAGCAGTACTTC	TRBV12-3/TRBV12-4	-	TRBJ2-7	-
CASSLFGSSGANVLTF	TGTGCCAGCAGTTTATTTGGGTCCTCTGGGGCCAACGTCCTGACTTTC	TRBV28	-	TRBJ2-6	-
CASSQDPAAGSTDTQYF	TGCGCCAGCAGCCAAGACCCTGCAGCGGGGAGCACAGATACGCAGTATTTT	TRBV4-3	TRBD2	TRBJ2-3	-
CASRITGQSYNEQFF	TGTGCCAGCAGGATCACAGGGCAGTCCTACAATGAGCAGTTCTTC	TRBV27	-	TRBJ2-1	-
CASSLGQYSQPQHF	TGTGCCAGCAGCCTCGGCCAATATAGCCAGCCCCAGCATTTT	TRBV9	-	TRBJ1-5	-
CATSRDTSTYYGYTF	TGTGCCACCTCTAGGGACACCTCTACCTACTATGGCTACACCTTC	TRBV19	-	TRBJ1-2	-
CASRQRDGYTF	TGTGCCAGCAGACAAAGGGATGGCTACACCTTC	TRBV6-2/TRBV6-3	-	TRBJ1-2	-
CASRGRNYGYTF	TGTGCCAGTAGGGGACGAAACTATGGCTACACCTTC	TRBV12-3/TRBV12-4	-	TRBJ1-2	-
CASSYYGELNEQFF	TGTGCCAGCAGTTACTATGGGGAGCTCAATGAGCAGTTCTTC	TRBV6-5	-	TRBJ2-1	-
CSAGDRLAGDYNEQFF	TGCAGTGCTGGGGACCGACTAGCGGGAGACTACAATGAGCAGTTCTTC	TRBV20-1	TRBD2	TRBJ2-1	-
CASSRSGQGVATNEKLFF	TGTGCCAGCAGCCGCTCCGGACAGGGAGTTGCAACTAATGAAAAACTGTTTTTT	TRBV3-1	TRBD1	TRBJ1-4	-
CASSKDSRPQNLNEQFF	TGTGCCAGCAGCAAAGATTCAAGGCCCCAGAACCTCAATGAGCAGTTCTTC	TRBV21-1	-	TRBJ2-1	once
CASSGGFLNTEAFF	TGTGCCAGCAGCGGAGGGTTTTTGAACACTGAAGCTTTCTTT	TRBV13	-	TRBJ1-1	-
CASRPTSAVGETQYF	TGTGCCAGCAGGCCCACTAGCGCCGTGGGGGAGACCCAGTACTTC	TRBV6-5	TRBD2	TRBJ2-5	-
CSASWDWSSGDTDTQYF	TGCAGTGCTAGTTGGGACTGGAGTAGCGGAGACACAGATACGCAGTATTTT	TRBV20-1	-	TRBJ2-3	-
CASSLSPSTGHGYTF	TGTGCCAGCAGTTTATCCCCCTCCACAGGGCACGGCTACACCTTC	TRBV27	-	TRBJ1-2	-
CAWSLGGLYGYTF	TGTGCCTGGAGCCTCGGTGGGCTATATGGCTACACCTTC	TRBV30	-	TRBJ1-2	-
CASSLSGPGDGYGYTF	TGCGCCAGCAGCTTGAGTGGTCCGGGGGACGGCTATGGCTACACCTTC	TRBV5-1	-	TRBJ1-2	-
CASRIGTSGLEEQFF	TGCGCCAGCAGGATCGGGACTAGCGGTCTCGAGGAGCAGTTCTTC	TRBV4-1	TRBD2	TRBJ2-1	-
CASSDRTTQETQYF	TGTGCCAGCAGCGACAGAACTACTCAAGAGACCCAGTACTTC	TRBV9	-	TRBJ2-5	-
CASSPVQGDQPQHF	TGTGCCAGCAGTCCCGTCCAGGGGGATCAGCCCCAGCATTTT	TRBV7-9	TRBD1	TRBJ1-5	-
CAWSPGANTEAFF	TGTGCCTGGAGCCCCGGGGCAAACACTGAAGCTTTCTTT	TRBV30	-	TRBJ1-1	-
CASSQVTPLNTEAFF	TGCGCCAGCAGCCAAGTGACGCCGCTGAACACTGAAGCTTTCTTT	TRBV4-1	-	TRBJ1-1	once
CASGGHQPQHF	TGTGCCAGTGGTGGGCATCAGCCCCAGCATTTT	TRBV27	-	TRBJ1-5	-
CSARESLFLPPYEQYF	TGCAGTGCTAGAGAATCCCTATTCCTCCCTCCCTACGAGCAGTACTTC	TRBV20-1	-	TRBJ2-7	-
CASSRTWGAAYNEQFF	TGTGCCAGCAGCCGAACATGGGGGGCGGCGTACAATGAGCAGTTCTTC	TRBV14	-	TRBJ2-1	-
CASSQSAQETQYF	TGCGCCAGCAGCCAATCCGCCCAAGAGACCCAGTACTTC	TRBV4-3	-	TRBJ2-5	-
CASSLVAGHSYEQYF	TGTGCCAGCAGCTTAGTGGCAGGCCACTCCTACGAGCAGTACTTC	TRBV7-2	-	TRBJ2-7	-
CASSLGRDLYNEQFF	TGTGCCAGCAGCTTGGGACGGGACCTCTACAATGAGCAGTTCTTC	TRBV5-4	-	TRBJ2-1	-
CASSQDAAQYF	TGTGCCAGCAGCCAAGACGCGGCGCAGTATTTT	TRBV4-2	-	TRBJ2-3	-
CASRGQGPYNEQFF	TGTGCCAGCAGAGGACAGGGGCCTTACAATGAGCAGTTCTTC	TRBV6-5	TRBD1	TRBJ2-1	-
CASSLFSGQETQYF	TGTGCCAGCAGCTTATTCTCGGGGCAAGAGACCCAGTACTTC	TRBV11-1	-	TRBJ2-5	-
CASSYFVVYQETQYF	TGTGCCAGCAGTTACTTTGTAGTGTACCAAGAGACCCAGTACTTC	TRBV6-6	-	TRBJ2-5	-
CASSFEFGGSSYEQYF	TGTGCCAGCAGTTTTGAGTTCGGTGGCAGCTCCTACGAGCAGTACTTC	TRBV12-3/TRBV12-4	-	TRBJ2-7	-
CASSQDRSGNTIYF	TGCGCCAGCAGCCAAGACAGGTCTGGAAACACCATATATTTT	TRBV4-1	-	TRBJ1-3	-
CASSQDVGMETQYF	TGTGCCAGCAGCCAAGATGTAGGGATGGAGACCCAGTACTTC	TRBV3-1	-	TRBJ2-5	-
CASSLSTNLNELFF	TGTGCCAGCAGCTTGTCTACCAACCTGAATGAACTGTTTTTT	TRBV5-8	-	TRBJ1-4	-
CASSYVEASYNEQFF	TGTGCCAGCAGTTACGTAGAGGCCTCCTACAATGAGCAGTTCTTC	TRBV6-5	-	TRBJ2-1	-
CASSWDRTHLGNQPQHF	TGTGCCAGCAGCTGGGACAGGACCCATCTGGGCAATCAGCCCCAGCATTTT	TRBV5-6	TRBD1	TRBJ1-5	-
CATSDLDSSQFF	TGTGCCACCAGTGACCTCGACAGCTCTCAGTTCTTC	TRBV24-1	-	TRBJ2-1	-